This TCR beta chain comes out of a study of cytomegalovirus exposure and HLA in healthy donors. Points from the study as a whole: Analysis performed later found roughly 17,000 TCR beta sequences associated with HLA alleles at 0.05 false discovery rate. TCR beta chains numbering under 200 were designated cytomegalovirus-associated. The records held CMV serostatus as the only immune exposure information.

To note about this clone: No antigen is known for it.

PCR employed 60 Vbeta and 13 Jbeta primers. Profiled with immunoSEQ multiplex PCR; TCRdb holds only in-frame clones, not every one. The repertoire holds more than 150,000 clones, less than 80% seen once, with 1.5% to 2% in the top ten. V was cut by 3 bases and J by 11 bases, with 8 bases left in between. Looked up from germline, CDR1 is SGHTA and CDR2 is FQGNSA. There are 11 residues in the CDR3. Material: PBMCs. The chain links TRBV7-2 to TRBJ1-5; no reliable D call. This TCR came from a young man in good health and CMV-seronegative. The chain's CDR3 is CASSFWASQHF. Written as DNA, the CDR3 is TGTGCCAGCAGCTTTTGGGCCTCCCAGCATTTT.